The clone carrying this T cell receptor beta chain was picked up one time. The sample originates from a study of T cell responses to AZD1222 COVID-19 vaccine. The germline CDR1 and CDR2 sequences are LNHDA and SQIVND (reference sequence). V was pared by 7 bases and J by 1 base, with 13 bases between. The CDR3 totals 14 residues. This table comes from immunoSEQ multiplex PCR, and its TCRdb copy is limited to in-frame clones, with some not included. Of about 120,000 clones in the sample, just over 90% were seen once. This rearrangement joins TRBV19 to TRBJ1-1, with TRBD1 as a possible D gene (5 bases). The TCR originated in an adult who received the AZD1222 COVID-19 vaccine. Sequencing used peripheral blood, obtained 28 days after the second AZD1222 dose. The CDR3 protein is CASTHSGENTEAFF. The CDR3 bases are TGTGCCAGTACCCATTCGGGGGAGAACACTGAAGCTTTCTTT.